Below, 7 T cell receptor beta chains from the same sample are listed, as sequenced in a study of control samples from healthy donors and cancer patients. The assay was immunoSEQ multiplex PCR, and TCRdb's table has in-frame clones only and misses some. Here the sample spans around 93,000 clones, almost 90% being singletons. Input material: blood. Receptor source: a man aged 25-40 years in good health.

V gene TRBV3-1 (or the pseudogene TRBV3-2) combines with J gene TRBJ2-3; 11 bases agree with TRBD2. The CDR3 is 17 residues long. The germline V gene encodes CDR1 LGHDT and CDR2 YNNKEL (reference sequence). Trimming at V came to 2 bases and at J to 4 bases, leaving 8 bases not matched to a gene. The CDR3 sequence is CASSQTKLAGASDTQYF. The CDR3, as DNA: TGTGCCAGCAGCCAAACAAAACTAGCGGGAGCATCAGATACGCAGTATTTT.

The gene calls are TRBV7-2 and TRBJ2-6; perhaps TRBD1 as D (6 bases). Germline loops: CDR1 SGHTA, CDR2 FQGNSA. This CDR3 region has 15 residues. Trimming removed 5 bases from V and 4 bases from J, with 12 bases in between. CDR3 DNA: TGTGCCAGCAGCGCACCAGGGGCCGGGGCCAACGTCCTGACTTTC. Translating gives CASSAPGAGANVLTF.

The chain employs TRBV7-9 and TRBJ2-3; D is ambiguous. Per germline, CDR1 SEHNR and CDR2 FQNEAQ (reference sequence). V gave up 3 bases and J gave up 1 base, with 17 bases separating them. The CDR3 sequence is 17 residues long. CDR3 residues: CASSFGMGPRGTDTQYF. The CDR3 coding sequence is TGTGCCAGCAGCTTCGGTATGGGCCCCCGGGGCACAGATACGCAGTATTTT.

V gene TRBV5-1 combines with J gene TRBJ2-7; 11 bases match TRBD2. The V gene end was trimmed by 2 bases and the J gene end by 3 bases; junction bases not matched to a gene: 4. CDR3 size: 15 residues. Germline V gene data show CDR1 as SGHRS and CDR2 as YFSETQ. The CDR3: CASSFHTSGGYEQYF. The CDR3 DNA is TGCGCCAGCAGCTTCCATACTAGCGGGGGCTACGAGCAGTACTTC.

The rearrangement links TRBV24-1 to TRBJ2-7; TRBD1 might be the D (6 bases). V gave up 5 bases and J gave up 3 bases, with 10 bases separating them. CDR3 length: 13 residues. The germline gives CDR1 KGHDR, CDR2 SFDVKD. The chain's CDR3 is CATSGGQYYEQYF. DNA for the CDR3: TGTGCCACCAGTGGAGGACAGTACTACGAGCAGTACTTC.

About this clone itself: The identical CDR3 is also encoded by other nucleotide sequences in the sample. V and J are TRBV18 and TRBJ1-4, with D uncertain. The V gene lost 6 bases and the J gene lost 5 bases, with 4 bases spanning the gap. This CDR3 comprises 11 residues. CDR1 is KGHSH and CDR2 is LQKENI in the germline V gene. The chain's CDR3 is CASSTNEKLFF. The CDR3 DNA reads TGTGCCAGCTCGACCAATGAAAAACTGTTTTTT.

This chain uses TRBV10-3 with TRBJ1-4; D not certain. The CDR3 loop spans 13 amino acids. The germline gives CDR1 ENHRY, CDR2 SYGVKD. V was pared by 10 bases and J by 8 bases, with 17 bases between. As DNA, the CDR3 is TGTGCCACCCGCCAAGGAGACGACGAAAAACTGTTTTTT. Amino acids: CATRQGDDEKLFF.